This T cell receptor (beta chain) was identified during a study of early stage breast cancer tumors. On the study more broadly: Roughly 10-fold was the mean read coverage per sample.

The V and J ends lost 0 bases and 2 bases respectively, with 14 bases between them. The CDR3 contains 16 residues. Looked up from germline, CDR1 is MNHNS and CDR2 is SASEGT. Each sample had two DNA replicates, roughly 0.48 ug blood or 1.5 ug tissue. Profiled with immunoSEQ multiplex PCR; TCRdb holds only in-frame clones, not every one. The table has roughly 19,000 clones, about three quarters seen once. The study's findings and limits: Compared with adjacent normal breast, tumors showed about 2.4-fold denser, more clonal T cells. Comparing each tissue with blood distinguished tumor from normal in most of the 16 patients.

Concerning this clone itself: Its antigen is currently unknown.

The sequenced sample was blood. The receptor was derived from a person in their sixties or seventies with breast cancer. This sequence joins TRBV6-1 and TRBJ2-7; D not certain. The chain's CDR3 is CASSEARQLRTYEQYF. The DNA for the CDR3 is TGTGCCAGCAGTGAAGCTCGGCAATTACGCACCTACGAGCAGTACTTC.